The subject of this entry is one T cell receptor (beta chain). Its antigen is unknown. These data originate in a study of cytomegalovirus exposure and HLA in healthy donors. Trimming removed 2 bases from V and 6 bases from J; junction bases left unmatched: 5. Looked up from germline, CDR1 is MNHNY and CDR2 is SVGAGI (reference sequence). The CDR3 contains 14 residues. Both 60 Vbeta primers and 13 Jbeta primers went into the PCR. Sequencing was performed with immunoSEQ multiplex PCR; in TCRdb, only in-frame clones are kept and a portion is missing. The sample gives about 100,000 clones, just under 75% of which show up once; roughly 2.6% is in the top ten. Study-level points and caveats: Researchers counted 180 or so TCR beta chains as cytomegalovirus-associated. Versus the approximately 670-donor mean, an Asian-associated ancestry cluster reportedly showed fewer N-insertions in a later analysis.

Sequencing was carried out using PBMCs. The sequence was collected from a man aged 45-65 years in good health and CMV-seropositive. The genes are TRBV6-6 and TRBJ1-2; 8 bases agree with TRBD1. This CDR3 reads CASSYGQGMDGYTF. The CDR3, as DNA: TGTGCCAGCAGTTACGGACAGGGTATGGATGGCTACACCTTC.